These 12 T cell receptor beta chains came from one sample sequenced in a study of lymphopenia after photon versus proton radiotherapy. This table comes from immunoSEQ multiplex PCR, and its TCRdb copy is limited to in-frame clones, with some not included. The table lists 37,000 or so clones, over 65% of them singletons. The starting material was peripheral blood, obtained from a patient treated with photon-based radiotherapy. These receptors were taken from a man aged 45-65 years with gastric cancer.

The chain combines TRBV7-8 with TRBJ2-7; 11 positions agree with TRBD2. CDR1 is SGHVS and CDR2 is FQNEAQ in the germline V gene. This CDR3 comprises 18 residues. Unmatched junction bases numbered 15, after V lost 5 bases and J lost 3 bases. The CDR3 nucleotides are TGTGCCAGCAGCACCAGGACTAGCGGGTTGCACCCTGTCTACGAGCAGTACTTC. This gives the protein CASSTRTSGLHPVYEQYF.

The genes are TRBV7-2 and TRBJ2-3; D is unclear. This CDR3 is built from 13 residues. V was trimmed by 5 bases and J by 5 bases, leaving 11 bases between them. CDR1 is SGHTA, CDR2 FQGNSA, per germline. CDR3 DNA: TGTGCCAGCAGCCCCCGACTTGTAGATACGCAGTATTTT. The encoded protein is CASSPRLVDTQYF.

This clone qualifies as medium-sized. The gene calls are TRBV19 and TRBJ1-1, with D hard to call. Germline CDR1 reads LNHDA; CDR2 reads SQIVND (reference sequence). This CDR3 comprises 15 residues. Trimming shortened V by 3 bases and J by 4 bases, and 15 bases separated the two germline ends. The CDR3 loop reads CASSIPTHLGTEAFF. Written as DNA, the CDR3 is TGTGCCAGTAGTATCCCGACCCATTTGGGCACTGAAGCTTTCTTT.

This clone was seen a handful of times. This chain links TRBV19 with TRBJ1-5, with D uncertain. V was shortened by 2 bases and J by 1 base, with 3 bases between the two germline ends. From germline, CDR1 is LNHDA and CDR2 SQIVND (reference sequence). CDR3 length equals 13 residues. CDR3 DNA: TGTGCCAGTAGTATAACGAGCAATCAGCCCCAGCATTTT. Amino acids: CASSITSNQPQHF. Together with reference TRBV19 and TRBJ1-5, the CDR3 gives the full variable domain: DGGITQSPKYLFRKEGQNVTLSCEQNLNHDAMYWYRQDPGQGLRLIYYSQIVNDFQKGDIAEGYSVSREKKESFPLTVTSAQKNPTAFYLCASSITSNQPQHFGDGTRLSIL.

To note about this clone: A much larger clone lies one base from this, so it may be a read error. Within the sample, other DNA sequences also encode this same CDR3. The chain couples TRBV7-2 to TRBJ1-5, with D hard to call. Deletions cut 5 bases from V and 3 bases from J, with 11 bases between. The CDR3 has 14 residues. Germline V gene sequence: CDR1 SGHTA, CDR2 FQGNSA. The CDR3 bases are TGTGCCAGCAGCCCTGGGCAGCTCAATCAGCCCCAGCATTTT. This translates into CASSPGQLNQPQHF.

V usage is TRBV25-1 and J usage is TRBJ2-3; perhaps TRBD1 as D (6 bases). The CDR3 sequence is 12 residues long. The germline V and J ends were trimmed by 6 bases and 6 bases, with 10 bases remaining between them. Germline values: CDR1 MGHDK, CDR2 SYGVNS. CDR3 residues: CASRGGTDTQYF. The CDR3 coding sequence is TGTGCCAGCAGAGGGGGAACGGATACGCAGTATTTT.

This sequence joins TRBV14 and TRBJ1-2, with a weak D call TRBD1 (5 bases). The CDR3 is made up of 13 amino acids. Germline V lookup: CDR1 SGHDN, CDR2 FVKESK. Trimming cost V 6 bases and J 4 bases, with 12 bases left between them. CDR3 protein: CASSIPGGYGYTF. Here the CDR3 DNA reads TGTGCCAGCAGTATTCCGGGGGGCTATGGCTACACCTTC.

The chain recombines TRBV25-1 with TRBJ1-2; D is ambiguous. CDR1 and CDR2 (germline): MGHDK, SYGVNS. The CDR3 is 15 amino acids. V lost 0 bases to trimming and J lost 1 base, with 9 bases between them. The CDR3: CASSEYGGVNYGYTF. In nucleotides, the CDR3 is TGTGCCAGCAGTGAATATGGTGGAGTTAACTATGGCTACACCTTC.

This chain links TRBV27 with TRBJ1-2, with D possibly being TRBD1 (5 bases). The germline V gene has CDR1 MNHEY and CDR2 SMNVEV (reference sequence). V was shortened by 7 bases and J by 9 bases, with 21 bases between the two germline ends. The CDR3 length is 14 residues. The CDR3 region has the DNA TGTGCCAGCAAAGGGGCTCACAGTATCGCCAGCTACACCTTC. Residues: CASKGAHSIASYTF.

This chain joins TRBV19 and TRBJ1-2; TRBD1 agrees at 7 bases. The V and J ends lost 9 bases and 7 bases, in that order; junction bases with no gene match: 8. Germline values: CDR1 LNHDA, CDR2 SQIVND (reference sequence). This CDR3 has 12 amino acids. CDR3 sequence (DNA): TGTGCCAGCGACCACAGGGGAGGTGGCTACACCTTC. Translated: CASDHRGGGYTF.

The J gene is TRBJ2-5, the V gene TRBV7-9; TRBD1 might be the D (6 bases). V was clipped by 1 base and J by 0 bases, with 15 bases between them. The germline gives CDR1 SEHNR, CDR2 FQNEAQ (reference sequence). The CDR3 extends over 17 amino acids. CDR3 amino acids: CASSLGDYRDNQETQYF. CDR3 DNA sequence: TGTGCCAGCAGCTTAGGGGATTACAGGGACAACCAAGAGACCCAGTACTTC.

The chain joins TRBV2 to TRBJ1-5; D is possibly TRBD1 (6 bases). Per the germline V gene, CDR1 is SNHLY and CDR2 is FYNNEI. The CDR3 runs 15 residues. Deletions cut 6 bases from V and 1 base from J, with 13 bases between. CDR3 sequence: CASRPGGASNQPQHF. The CDR3 nucleotides are TGTGCCAGCAGGCCCGGGGGGGCAAGCAATCAGCCCCAGCATTTT.